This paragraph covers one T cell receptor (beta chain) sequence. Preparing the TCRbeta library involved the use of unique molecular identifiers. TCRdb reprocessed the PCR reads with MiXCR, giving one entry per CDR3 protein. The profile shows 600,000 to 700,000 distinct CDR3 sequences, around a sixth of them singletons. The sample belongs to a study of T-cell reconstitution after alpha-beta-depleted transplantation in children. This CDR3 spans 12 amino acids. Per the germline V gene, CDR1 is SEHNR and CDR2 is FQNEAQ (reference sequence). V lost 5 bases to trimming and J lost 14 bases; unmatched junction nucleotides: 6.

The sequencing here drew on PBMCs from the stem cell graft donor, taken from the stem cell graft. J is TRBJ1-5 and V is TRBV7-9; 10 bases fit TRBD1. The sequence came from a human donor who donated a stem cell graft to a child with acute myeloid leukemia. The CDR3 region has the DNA TGTGCCAGCAGCGGACAGGGGGGGATTAAGCATTTT. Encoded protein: CASSGQGGIKHF.